Sequencing of this T cell receptor (beta chain) was carried out in a study of cytomegalovirus exposure and HLA in healthy donors. In the study overall: Some 85 million unique TCRs, all from HLA-typed donors, were included in an early release of the data.

Trimming took off 0 bases at V and 5 bases at J, with 7 bases between the two ends. This CDR3 contains 14 residues. The germline V gene has CDR1 SGHTA and CDR2 FQGTGA. Remarks on this clone: The target antigen is unknown.

This PCR relied on a set of 60 Vbeta primers and 13 Jbeta primers. The table came from immunoSEQ multiplex PCR; TCRdb's copy has only in-frame clones and leaves some out. Here the sample spans some 99,000 clones, roughly 79% being singletons. General study points: In a later analysis, at a false discovery rate of 0.05, fewer than 20,000 TCR beta sequences matched HLA alleles.

Sequencing input: PBMCs. This chain connects TRBV7-3 to TRBJ1-4; no definite D call. The receptor was isolated from a man aged 40-49 years in good health and CMV-seronegative. The CDR3 is CASSLTAGNEKLFF. CDR3 DNA sequence: TGTGCCAGCAGCTTAACGGCGGGAAATGAAAAACTGTTTTTT.